This T cell receptor (beta chain) was identified in a study of cytomegalovirus exposure and HLA in healthy donors. Germline CDR1 is SGHRS and CDR2 is YFSETQ. Trimming at V came to 3 bases and at J to 6 bases, leaving 7 bases not matched to a gene. This CDR3 region has 14 residues. Vbeta (60) and Jbeta (13) primers were used in the PCR. The repertoire was sequenced with immunoSEQ multiplex PCR; TCRdb's copy has only in-frame clones and lacks some. Among fewer than 200,000 clones listed, 75% to 85% were seen once. Sequencing input: PBMCs. This receptor was obtained from a woman aged 50 to 60 in good health and CMV-seronegative. V and J are TRBV5-1 and TRBJ1-2, with 8 positions matching TRBD1. In nucleotides, the CDR3 is TGCGCCAGCAGCTACTGGACAGGGAGGGATGGCTACACCTTC. Protein sequence: CASSYWTGRDGYTF. The variable domain in full, with the rest retrieved from reference TRBV5-1 and TRBJ1-2, is KAGVTQTPRYLIKTRGQQVTLSCSPISGHRSVSWYQQTPGQGLQFLFEYFSETQRNKGNFPGRFSGRQFSNSRSEMNVSTLELGDSALYLCASSYWTGRDGYTFGSGTRLTVV.